These 26 T cell receptor beta chains originate from one sample sequenced in a study of tissue T cells after allogeneic stem cell transplantation. As for time point: mouse harvest day 14 after allogeneic transplant. Each mouse received 10^7 T-cell-depleted marrow cells plus 10^6 splenic CD5+ T cells by tail vein. Profiling relied on immunoSEQ multiplex PCR, and the TCRdb table lists in-frame clones only, not all of them. The sample includes about 2,700 clones, around 46% of them seen just once. Sample: gut tissue. Receptors were obtained from a female BALB/c mouse given C57BL/6 T cells with graft-versus-host disease after an allogeneic hematopoietic cell transplant.

This clone appeared a few times. Mouse gene names and germline throughout. Read data end 1 residue before the CDR3 end; the end is taken from the germline J gene. J is TRBJ1-4 and V is TRBV24, with TRBD1 identical over 8 bases. Germline CDR1 KGHTA, CDR2 FRNEEI. Trimming took 4 bases from V and 4 from J; bases not matched to a gene: 2. The CDR3 covers 14 residues. The CDR3 sequence: CASSPGTGNERLFF. CDR3 DNA, as far as it was read: TGTGCCAGCAGTCCGGGGACAGGCAACGAAAGATTATTT.

With respect to this clone: Gene names and germline match the mouse. The sequence runs out 1 residue before the end of the CDR3; the remainder is reconstructed from the germline J gene. The J gene is TRBJ1-3, the V gene TRBV3; 7 nucleotides line up with TRBD1. CDR1 is SNHLY, CDR2 FYNGKV, per germline (reference sequence). After removal of 5 bases from V and 4 bases from J, the junction contained 5 bases not matched to a gene. CDR3 length: 14 amino acids. CDR3 residues: CASSPTGAGNTLYF. The part of the CDR3 DNA that was read is TGTGCCAGCAGCCCTACAGGGGCGGGAAATACGCTCTAT.

As concerns this clone: The germline and genes are mouse ones. CDR3 protein: CASSLPGQGGTGQLYF. The part of the CDR3 DNA that was read is TGTGCCAGCAGTCTTCCGGGACAGGGTGGGACCGGGCAGCTCTAC. The chain uses TRBV26 and TRBJ2-2; TRBD1 aligns across 9 bases. Sequencing ends 1 residue short of the CDR3 end; the germline J gene provides the rest. Germline-derived CDR1 and CDR2 are KGHPV and FQNQEV (reference sequence). This CDR3 is built from 16 residues. J lost 5 bases, V lost 3 bases, and 7 bases had no gene match.

This clone was counted a few times. Gene labels here are mouse ones. The missing CDR3 end, 1 residue past where the read stops, is filled in from the germline J gene. This rearrangement joins TRBV26 to TRBJ2-1; TRBD2 aligns across 7 bases. The CDR3 is 15 residues long. V lost 0 bases and J lost 5; bases outside the gene matches: 4. Germline V gene sequence: CDR1 KGHPV, CDR2 FQNQEV (reference sequence). The CDR3 sequence: CASSLSNGGDAEQFF. The CDR3 DNA, read in part, is TGTGCCAGCAGTCTGTCGAACGGGGGGGATGCTGAGCAGTTC.

As concerns this clone: The genes are named according to mouse. The read terminates 1 residue ahead of where the CDR3 ends, so the germline J gene completes it. The chain carries TRBV26 and TRBJ1-6; D uncertain. TRBJ1-6 is noted as an ORF with a role that remains uncertain. The length of the CDR3 is 13 residues. Germline lookup yields CDR1 KGHPV and CDR2 FQNQEV (reference sequence). Trimming took off 0 bases at V and 10 bases at J, with 7 bases between the two ends. CDR3 sequence reads: CASSLSEDSPLYF. CDR3 DNA, as far as it was read: TGTGCCAGCAGTCTGTCTGAGGACTCGCCCCTCTAC.

Concerning this clone: These gene names are mouse names. The read terminates 1 residue ahead of where the CDR3 ends, so the germline J gene completes it. The sample holds other DNA sequences that translate to the same CDR3. The chain combines TRBV26 with TRBJ1-1; a possible D gene is TRBD1 (6 bases). The CDR3 has 13 residues. Per the germline V gene, CDR1 is KGHPV and CDR2 is FQNQEV (reference sequence). The V gene lost 6 bases and the J gene lost 1 base, with 9 bases spanning the gap. The CDR3 bases that were read are TGTGCCAGCAGCCCGGGACAAAACACAGAAGTCTTC. Amino acid sequence: CASSPGQNTEVF. The complete CDR3 sequence is CASSPGQNTEVFF.

On this clone itself: The gene names here belong to mouse. The read ends 1 residue before the CDR3 terminus; that terminus is restored from the germline J gene. This chain joins TRBV3 and TRBJ2-7; 10 bases fit TRBD2. The CDR3 is made up of 14 amino acids. The J segment lost 5 bases and the V segment lost 1 base, leaving 2 bases of the junction unmatched. From germline, CDR1 is SNHLY and CDR2 FYNGKV (reference sequence). The part of the CDR3 DNA that was read is TGTGCCAGCAGCTTAGGCTGGGGGGGCCATGAACAGTAC. Protein product: CASSLGWGGHEQY. The CDR3, in full, reads CASSLGWGGHEQYF.

By share, this clone counts as medium-sized (0.01 to 0.1%). Mouse gene names apply. The DNA ends 1 residue before the CDR3 does, and the rest of the CDR3 is filled in from the germline J gene. The chain combines TRBV26 with TRBJ1-3; perhaps TRBD1 as D (5 bases). The CDR3 is made up of 14 amino acids. V gave up 6 bases and J gave up 0 bases, with 9 bases separating them. CDR1 KGHPV and CDR2 FQNQEV come from the germline V gene (reference sequence). This chain's CDR3 is CASRPTVSGNTLYF. The CDR3 DNA, read in part, is TGTGCCAGCAGGCCGACAGTTTCTGGAAATACGCTCTAT.

A word on this clone: Genes here carry mouse names. The read ends 1 residue shy of where the CDR3 ends; the end is completed using the germline J gene. The V call is TRBV26, the J call TRBJ1-3, with D possibly being TRBD1 (5 bases). Looked up from germline, CDR1 is KGHPV and CDR2 is FQNQEV (reference sequence). CDR3 length equals 15 residues. V dropped 3 bases and J dropped 9 bases, with 18 bases sitting between them. The CDR3 DNA, read in part, is TGTGCCAGCAGTCTACAGGCCAATCCTCGAACTACGCTCTAT. Protein product: CASSLQANPRTTLY. The whole CDR3 protein is CASSLQANPRTTLYF.

Note on this clone: The germline and genes are mouse ones. The CDR3 end falls 1 residue outside the read, so it is completed with the germline J gene. The chain links TRBV5 to TRBJ2-3; D perhaps matches TRBD1 (6 bases). Trimming removed 0 bases from V and 2 bases from J, with 9 bases in between. CDR1 and CDR2 (germline): LGHNA, YNLKQL (reference sequence). There are 15 residues in the CDR3. Here the CDR3 reads CASSQDRGDAETLYF. The DNA read from the CDR3 is TGTGCCAGCAGCCAAGACAGGGGTGATGCAGAAACGCTGTAT.

The count of this clone is one. Here the gene names and germline are mouse. The read terminates 1 residue ahead of where the CDR3 ends, so the germline J gene completes it. This sequence joins TRBV3 and TRBJ1-1; no clear D gene. The germline gives CDR1 SNHLY, CDR2 FYNGKV (reference sequence). The CDR3 has 13 amino acids. V gave up 4 bases and J gave up 1 base, with 7 bases separating them. CDR3 region: CASSSSGNTEVFF. The sequenced part of the CDR3 DNA is TGTGCCAGCAGCTCATCAGGAAACACAGAAGTCTTC.

A word on this clone: Gene names are the mouse ones. Read sequence stops 1 residue before the CDR3 end, and the germline J gene provides the missing end. This chain connects TRBV24 to TRBJ2-7; the match to TRBD2 covers 7 bases. Germline CDR1 reads KGHTA; CDR2 reads FRNEEI. This CDR3 is built from 14 residues. Trimming cost V 0 bases and J 3 bases; bases outside gene matches: 2. CDR3 amino acids: CASSLYWGIYEQYF. The part of the CDR3 DNA that was read is TGTGCCAGCAGTCTGTACTGGGGGATCTATGAACAGTAC.

On this clone: The genes are named according to mouse. The read gets to within 1 residue of the CDR3 end, and the germline J gene fills in the rest. The chain combines TRBV13-3 with TRBJ2-3; TRBD1 is a possible D gene (6 bases). Trimming pared 1 base from V and 1 base from J, leaving 10 bases between. The CDR3 is 15 amino acids. CDR1 is NNHDY and CDR2 is SYVADS in the germline V gene. The DNA read from the CDR3 is TGTGCCAGCAGTGATCCGCGACAGGGTGCAGAAACGCTGTAT. Amino acids: CASSDPRQGAETLY. Given in full, the CDR3 is CASSDPRQGAETLYF.

A remark on this clone: Gene and germline names: mouse. The missing CDR3 end, 1 residue past where the read stops, is filled in from the germline J gene. The chain employs TRBV15 and TRBJ2-1, with D possibly TRBD1 on 5 matching bases. V shed 4 bases and J shed 3 bases, with 7 bases lying between them. The germline gives CDR1 SGHND, CDR2 FRSKSL. The CDR3 runs 13 residues. This chain's CDR3 is CASSSTVYAEQFF. CDR3 bases read: TGTGCCAGCAGTTCGACAGTCTATGCTGAGCAGTTC.

This clone ranks as medium-sized. Germline and genes here are mouse. Sequencing ends 1 residue short of the CDR3 end; the germline J gene provides the rest. The chain employs TRBV26 and TRBJ1-1, with D unclear. Germline CDR1 and CDR2: KGHPV and FQNQEV (reference sequence). V was pared by 6 bases and J by 0 bases, with 5 bases between. The CDR3 is made up of 12 amino acids. The DNA read from the CDR3 is TGTGCCAGCAGGGGGTCAAACACAGAAGTCTTC. It yields the protein CASRGSNTEVF. The entire CDR3 sequence reads CASRGSNTEVFF. The variable domain in full, completed from reference TRBV26 and TRBJ1-1, reads NSKVIQTPRYLVKGQGQKAKMRCIPEKGHPVVFWYQQNKNNEFKFLINFQNQEVLQQIDMTEKRFSAECPSNSPCSLEIQSSEAGDSALYLCASRGSNTEVFFGKGTRLTVV.

This clone is deemed medium-sized. Germline and genes here are mouse. The sequence runs out 1 residue before the end of the CDR3; the remainder is reconstructed from the germline J gene. The rearrangement links TRBV26 to TRBJ2-7; TRBD1 might be the D (5 bases). Germline CDR1 KGHPV, CDR2 FQNQEV (reference sequence). V lost 4 bases and J 5 bases, leaving 9 bases between the germline ends. The CDR3 has 12 amino acids. CDR3 loop: CASSPRQNEQYF. The sequenced part of the CDR3 DNA is TGTGCCAGCAGTCCCAGACAGAATGAACAGTAC.

This clone qualifies as medium-sized. Gene names are the mouse ones. Read sequence stops 1 residue before the CDR3 end, and the germline J gene provides the missing end. The chain uses TRBV19 and TRBJ1-1; no clear D. With 5 bases removed from V and 1 base from J, the gap between germline ends came to 6 bases. Germline values: CDR1 FNHDT, CDR2 SITEND (reference sequence). The CDR3 is made up of 12 amino acids. CDR3 DNA, as far as it was read: TGTGCCAGCAGACCCGAAAACACAGAAGTCTTC. Translating it yields CASRPENTEVF. The whole CDR3 is CASRPENTEVFF.

As to this clone: The gene names here belong to mouse. The read terminates 1 residue ahead of where the CDR3 ends, so the germline J gene completes it. The rearrangement joins TRBV23 to TRBJ1-1; the DNA was not compared with TRBD1, the D call given in the table. Germline assignment: CDR1 KGHTA and CDR2 FQNQQP. This CDR3 spans 15 amino acids. CDR3 DNA (partial): TGCTCCAGCAGTCACGGACAGGGAGGAAACACAGAAGTCTTC. This codes for CSSSHGQGGNTEVF. The complete CDR3 sequence is CSSSHGQGGNTEVFF.

This clone was seen only a few times. Each gene name is a mouse one. The read terminates 1 residue before the CDR3 end, so the remaining end is supplied by the germline J gene. The chain couples TRBV20 to TRBJ1-4; 7 bases are shared with TRBD1. Germline-derived CDR1 and CDR2 are GFQATS and STVNSAI. The CDR3 is 12 residues long. V was pared by 3 bases and J by 5 bases, with 0 bases of the junction left unmatched. This CDR3 reads CGASRGNERLFF. Partial CDR3 DNA: TGTGGTGCTAGCAGGGGGAACGAAAGATTATTT.

This clone has just one count. Gene labels here are mouse ones. With the read ending 1 residue before the CDR3 end, the germline J gene is used to fill in that end. This chain joins TRBV26 and TRBJ2-5, with 11 bases identical to TRBD1. Germline CDR1 reads KGHPV; CDR2 reads FQNQEV (reference sequence). V lost 4 bases to trimming and J lost 5 bases; unmatched junction nucleotides: 2. The CDR3 loop spans 14 amino acids. CDR3 region: CASSQGTGGDTQYF. CDR3 bases read: TGTGCCAGCAGTCAAGGGACAGGGGGAGACACCCAGTAC. The full variable domain, in which reference TRBV26 and TRBJ2-5 provide the parts outside the CDR3, is NSKVIQTPRYLVKGQGQKAKMRCIPEKGHPVVFWYQQNKNNEFKFLINFQNQEVLQQIDMTEKRFSAECPSNSPCSLEIQSSEAGDSALYLCASSQGTGGDTQYFGPGTRLLVL.

Regarding this clone: Genes here carry mouse names. The read finishes 1 residue shy of the CDR3 end, and the germline J gene is used to complete it. The rearrangement joins TRBV23 to TRBJ1-1. This CDR3 is 13 amino acids long. Germline-derived CDR1 and CDR2 are KGHTA and FQNQQP. CDR3 bases read: TGCTCCAGCAGCCGAATTGCAAACACAGAAGTCTTC. As protein: CSSSRIANTEVF. The full CDR3 protein reads CSSSRIANTEVFF.

For this clone: Any gene name here is a mouse gene name. Sequencing ends 1 residue short of the CDR3 end; the germline J gene provides the rest. J is TRBJ2-5 and V is TRBV26; D is unresolved. CDR3 length: 13 residues. Germline V gene data show CDR1 as KGHPV and CDR2 as FQNQEV (reference sequence). Trimming stripped 4 bases from V and 6 bases from J, with 11 bases between. The sequenced CDR3 bases are TGTGCCAGCAGTCGACCGGGAAGGGACACCCAGTAC. This gives the protein CASSRPGRDTQY. The entire CDR3 protein reads CASSRPGRDTQYF.

This clone was detected a few times. Gene names follow the mouse nomenclature. The CDR3 end lies 1 residue beyond the end of the read and is filled in from the germline J gene. At the DNA level, this CDR3 is encoded by other sequences in the same sample as well. The J gene is TRBJ2-7, the V gene TRBV31; 9 nucleotides align to TRBD2. From germline, CDR1 is GKSSPN and CDR2 SITVG. The CDR3 length is 13 residues. J gave up 7 bases and V 3 bases, and 7 bases lay outside the gene matches. The CDR3 DNA, read in part, is TGTGCCTGGAGGCTGGGGGGGGCGGGGGAACAGTAC. Its translation is CAWRLGGAGEQY. The full CDR3 sequence reads CAWRLGGAGEQYF.

This clone was seen once. Gene and germline names: mouse. The DNA ends 1 residue before the CDR3 does, and the rest of the CDR3 is filled in from the germline J gene. The chain is built from TRBV26 and TRBJ2-4; maybe TRBD1 (5 bases). Trimming cost V 2 bases and J 2 bases, with 8 bases left between them. This CDR3 region has 14 residues. CDR1 is KGHPV and CDR2 is FQNQEV in the germline V gene (reference sequence). This CDR3 is CASSLEGYQNTLYF. Incomplete CDR3 DNA: TGTGCCAGCAGTCTGGAGGGGTATCAAAACACCTTGTAC.

This clone was observed a few times. Genes and germline come from the mouse. CDR3 bases read: TGTGCCAGCAGCCCACTACAGGGGTCGGGCACAGAAGTCTTC. Translation gives CASSPLQGSGTEVF. In full, the CDR3 is CASSPLQGSGTEVFF. The J gene is TRBJ1-1, the V gene TRBV5; 7 bases are shared with TRBD1. The read is 1 residue too short to cover the CDR3 end, so that end is filled in from the germline J gene. The V gene's germline CDR1 is LGHNA and CDR2 YNLKQL (reference sequence). This CDR3 is built from 15 residues. V trimming: 4 bases; J trimming: 4 bases; junction bases outside the gene matches: 9.

Comments on this clone: Genes here carry mouse names. The read comes to an end 1 residue before the CDR3 does, leaving the germline J gene to fill in the end. V usage is TRBV19 and J usage is TRBJ1-2, with D perhaps matching TRBD1 (6 bases). CDR1 and CDR2 (germline): FNHDT, SITEND (reference sequence). V dropped 2 bases and J dropped 0 bases, with 8 bases sitting between them. CDR3 size: 14 residues. The sequenced CDR3 bases are TGTGCCAGCAGTATGGGACATACAAACTCCGACTACACC. Its translation is CASSMGHTNSDYT. The whole CDR3 protein reads CASSMGHTNSDYTF.